The 15 T cell receptor beta chains reported below all come from one sample, sequenced in a study of PD-1 blockade in classical Hodgkin lymphoma. The time point: cycle 4 day 1 (C4D1), after around six weeks of nivolumab. Brentuximab vedotin exposure varied, and every patient relapsed after autologous stem cell transplantation. Isolation of CD8+ T cells from thawed PBMCs used magnetic negative selection. Produced via immunoSEQ multiplex PCR; TCRdb's table is partial and in-frame only. The repertoire holds roughly 2,900 clones, with approximately 78% as singletons. The input for sequencing was CD8+ T cells from blood, taken before the fourth cycle of nivolumab. The receptor set was obtained from a human donor with classical Hodgkin lymphoma.

The CDR3 DNA reads TGTGCCAGCAGTGAAGGTGGGTGGACAGGGAGCTGGAACACTGAAGCTTTCTTT. This encodes CASSEGGWTGSWNTEAFF. The chain carries TRBV6-1 and TRBJ1-1, with TRBD1 identical over 8 bases. V shed 1 base and J 1 base; nucleotides not matched to a gene: 11. This CDR3 contains 18 residues. Germline lookup yields CDR1 MNHNS and CDR2 SASEGT.

By frequency in the sample, this clone is large. The chain links TRBV2 to TRBJ1-2, with TRBD1 as a possible D gene (5 bases). The V end lost 8 bases, the J end lost 4 bases, and 17 bases lay between the germline ends. From germline, CDR1 is SNHLY and CDR2 FYNNEI. The CDR3 length is 14 residues. As DNA, the CDR3 is TGTGCCAGCGCGCCGGGGAGGGGCGCCTATGGCTACACCTTC. Translation gives CASAPGRGAYGYTF.

CDR3 sequence (DNA): TGTGCCAGCAGCCCCTCAGGGACAGGCCTTACCTACGAGCAGTACTTC. Protein sequence: CASSPSGTGLTYEQYF. The V call is TRBV5-5, the J call TRBJ2-7; 8 nucleotides agree with TRBD1. The germline V gene encodes CDR1 SGHKS and CDR2 YYEKEE (reference sequence). J lost 2 bases, V lost 4 bases, and 11 bases had no gene match. This CDR3 is built from 16 residues. The full variable domain, in which reference TRBV5-5 and TRBJ2-7 provide the parts outside the CDR3, is DAGVTQSPTHLIKTRGQQVTLRCSPISGHKSVSWYQQVLGQGPQFIFQYYEKEERGRGNFPDRFSARQFPNYSSELNVNALLLGDSALYLCASSPSGTGLTYEQYFGPGTRLTVT.

The rearrangement links TRBV27 to TRBJ2-7; D possibly matches TRBD1 or TRBD2 (6 bases each). The CDR3 contains 15 residues. Germline V gives CDR1 MNHEY, CDR2 SMNVEV (reference sequence). Trimming cost V 3 bases and J 3 bases, with 15 bases left between them. The CDR3 DNA reads as TGTGCCAGCAGTTTCGGCGGGACACTTTACTACGAGCAGTACTTC. This translates into CASSFGGTLYYEQYF.

This chain's CDR3 is CASSQEFGQRNTEAFF. The CDR3 bases are TGTGCCAGCAGCCAGGAATTCGGACAGAGGAACACTGAAGCTTTCTTT. The chain links TRBV4-2 to TRBJ1-1, with D perhaps matching TRBD1 (6 bases). The CDR3 extends over 16 amino acids. The V end was cut by 3 bases, the J end by 1 base, with 15 bases between. Germline V lookup: CDR1 LGHNA, CDR2 YNFKEQ.

This clone is large by share. As DNA, the CDR3 is TGTGCCAGCAGCCAAGATTGGGTCTCAGGTAATGAGCAGTTCTTC. It is translated as CASSQDWVSGNEQFF. The chain links TRBV4-2 to TRBJ2-1; D gene unclear. Germline V gives CDR1 LGHNA, CDR2 YNFKEQ. V shed 0 bases and J shed 7 bases, with 13 bases lying between them. The CDR3 length is 15 residues.

The CDR3 DNA follows: TGTGCCAGCAGTTTATCGGGGACAGGGAGGATCGAGCAGTACTTC. Its translation is CASSLSGTGRIEQYF. This chain connects TRBV27 to TRBJ2-7; TRBD1 matches 9 bases. Per the germline V gene, CDR1 is MNHEY and CDR2 is SMNVEV (reference sequence). The CDR3 length is 15 residues. With 0 bases clipped from V and 6 bases from J, the junction kept 6 bases outside the gene matches.

This chain joins TRBV6-6 and TRBJ2-3; the D is unclear. V was pared by 3 bases and J by 5 bases, with 15 bases between. The CDR3 length is 15 residues. Germline CDR1 reads MNHNY; CDR2 reads SVGAGI (reference sequence). The CDR3 region is CASSYSSRVEDTQYF. The DNA for the CDR3 is TGTGCCAGCAGTTATAGTTCACGGGTCGAAGATACGCAGTATTTT.

The V gene is TRBV27, the J gene TRBJ2-7, with no clear D. V dropped 5 bases and J dropped 3 bases, with 17 bases sitting between them. The length of the CDR3 is 15 residues. Per germline, CDR1 MNHEY and CDR2 SMNVEV (reference sequence). CDR3 sequence reads: CASSPSAPIHYEQYF. The CDR3, as DNA: TGTGCCAGCAGTCCCTCTGCTCCTATACACTACGAGCAGTACTTC.

The chain uses TRBV18 and TRBJ2-1; TRBD2 matches at 13 bases. Per the germline V gene, CDR1 is KGHSH and CDR2 is LQKENI. Trimming cost V 3 bases and J 3 bases; bases outside gene matches: 2. CDR3 length: 16 amino acids. In DNA form, the CDR3 reads TGTGCCAGCTCACCGGGACTAGCGGGGATCTACAATGAGCAGTTCTTC. Amino acid sequence: CASSPGLAGIYNEQFF.

The genes are TRBV5-4 and TRBJ2-7, with 10 nucleotides matching TRBD2. The CDR3 extends over 13 amino acids. Germline values: CDR1 SGHNT, CDR2 YYREEE (reference sequence). With V trimmed by 3 bases and J by 6 bases, 3 bases remained unmatched. DNA of the CDR3: TGTGCCAGCAGCTCCGGACTAGCGGCCGAGCAGTACTTC. The encoded protein is CASSSGLAAEQYF.

The chain employs TRBV5-6 and TRBJ2-2, with D perhaps being TRBD1 or TRBD2 (5 bases each). The CDR3 consists of 15 residues. CDR1 and CDR2 (germline): SGHDT, YYEEEE. V was trimmed by 0 bases and J by 0 bases, leaving 6 bases between them. CDR3 residues: CASSLGGTNTGELFF. As DNA, the CDR3 is TGTGCCAGCAGCTTGGGGGGGACGAACACCGGGGAGCTGTTTTTT.

The rearrangement joins TRBV7-8 to TRBJ2-5; 7 positions agree with TRBD2. The V and J ends lost 5 bases and 1 base, in that order; junction bases with no gene match: 10. From germline, CDR1 is SGHVS and CDR2 FQNEAQ. The CDR3 is 16 residues long. The CDR3 here is CASSARVWEGQETQYF. CDR3 DNA: TGTGCCAGCAGCGCCCGCGTTTGGGAGGGCCAAGAGACCCAGTACTTC.

CDR3 sequence reads: CASSEALLGVYNEQFF. The CDR3 region has the DNA TGTGCCAGCAGTGAAGCGCTTCTGGGAGTCTACAATGAGCAGTTCTTC. The chain is built from TRBV2 and TRBJ2-1; TRBD2 might be the D (5 bases). CDR3 length: 16 residues. V dropped 0 bases and J dropped 3 bases, with 12 bases sitting between them. Germline loops: CDR1 SNHLY, CDR2 FYNNEI.

The rearrangement uses TRBV5-1 and TRBJ1-3; D gene uncertain. CDR1 is SGHRS, CDR2 YFSETQ, per germline. V was shortened by 2 bases and J by 0 bases, with 12 bases between the two germline ends. This CDR3 spans 16 amino acids. In nucleotides, the CDR3 is TGCGCCAGCAGCTTCGGGTCGGCCCACTCTGGAAACACCATATATTTT. Encoded protein: CASSFGSAHSGNTIYF.